What follows are 20 T cell receptor beta chains derived from one specimen sequenced in a study of response to subunit inactivated influenza vaccine. Each CDR3 protein is one row after TCRdb ran MiXCR on the RT-PCR reads. The sample holds about 570,000 distinct CDR3 sequences, around 10% seen once. This same sample was also taken into another study, of T cells expressing NK-cell markers. In that study: UMIs accompanied the 5'RACE template switching by which TCR beta cDNA was made.

The sample in question was PBMCs from blood, obtained on the day of vaccination. All receptors come from a man aged 50-60 years who received an inactivated influenza vaccine.

Ten or more counts support this clonotype. The rearrangement links TRBV12-3 or TRBV12-4 to TRBJ2-1; 10 nucleotides match TRBD2. J lost 7 bases, V lost 6 bases, and 9 bases had no gene match. The CDR3 covers 15 residues. This CDR3 is CASSERLAGRNEQFF. Written as DNA, the CDR3 is TGTGCCAGCAGCGAACGACTAGCGGGTAGGAATGAGCAGTTCTTC.

The V and J genes are TRBV4-3 and TRBJ2-7, with 11 positions matching TRBD2. CDR3 length equals 15 residues. Germline V gives CDR1 LGHNA, CDR2 YSLEER. The J segment lost 3 bases and the V segment lost 4 bases, leaving 5 bases of the junction unmatched. For the CDR3, the DNA is TGCGCCAGCAGCCCAGGGACTAGCGGCCACTACGAGCAGTACTTC. Translating it yields CASSPGTSGHYEQYF.

In its sample, this clonotype was seen a few times. The chain employs TRBV12-3 or TRBV12-4 and TRBJ1-2; D is uncertain. V was pared by 3 bases and J by 8 bases, with 16 bases between. This CDR3 spans 14 amino acids. The CDR3 here is CASSLAGSRTGYTF. The CDR3 DNA sequence: TGTGCCAGCAGTTTGGCAGGATCCCGTACAGGCTACACCTTC.

The rearrangement joins TRBV28 to TRBJ1-6; perhaps TRBD1 as D (5 bases). Germline V gene data show CDR1 as MDHEN and CDR2 as SYDVKM. V was pared by 5 bases and J by 7 bases, with 12 bases between. This CDR3 contains 14 residues. CDR3 residues: CASSPGFTNSPLHF. The CDR3 DNA is TGTGCCAGCAGTCCAGGGTTTACGAATTCACCCCTCCACTTT.

This clonotype has only a few counts. The rearrangement joins TRBV11-2 to TRBJ2-2, with D unresolved. This CDR3 contains 11 residues. Trimming pared 3 bases from V and 11 bases from J, leaving 7 bases between. Per germline, CDR1 SGHAT and CDR2 FQNNGV. The CDR3 DNA reads as TGTGCCAGCAGCTTGATCTTAGAGCTGTTTTTT. Its protein product is CASSLILELFF.

The sample holds many counts of this clonotype. The DNA is left out, because the CDR3 cannot be placed on it with certainty; the CDR3 is given as TCRdb lists it. The rearrangement joins TRBV12-3 or TRBV12-4 to TRBJ1-1. The CDR3 length is 16 residues, termini included. The CDR3 sequence: CASSFLAGASNTEAFF.

This clonotype was counted between two and nine times. The chain carries TRBV7-9 and TRBJ1-1; D is undetermined. The V end was cut by 0 bases, the J end by 6 bases, with 17 bases between. CDR3 length: 16 amino acids. Germline V CDR1 and CDR2: SEHNR, FQNEAQ (reference sequence). In nucleotides, the CDR3 is TGTGCCAGCAGCTTAGCGCTAATGGATCCCCGGGCTGAAGCTTTCTTT. Translated, it gives CASSLALMDPRAEAFF. The entire variable domain, with the rest obtained from reference TRBV7-9 and TRBJ1-1, is as follows: DTGVSQNPRHKITKRGQNVTFRCDPISEHNRLYWYRQTLGQGPEFLTYFQNEAQLEKSRLLSDRFSAERPKGSFSTLEIQRTEQGDSAMYLCASSLALMDPRAEAFFGQGTRLTVV.

This chain connects TRBV2 to TRBJ2-2, with D hard to call. This CDR3 comprises 14 residues. Trimming cost V 5 bases and J 1 base, with 8 bases left between them. Germline loops: CDR1 SNHLY, CDR2 FYNNEI. CDR3 sequence (DNA): TGTGCCAGCAGTTACGTAGAGAACACCGGGGAGCTGTTTTTT. This gives the protein CASSYVENTGELFF.

This clonotype was found a few times. The chain links TRBV6-5 to TRBJ2-3; D may be TRBD2 (6 bases). V lost 7 bases, J lost 7 bases, and 9 bases lay in between. Looked up from germline, CDR1 is MNHEY and CDR2 is SVGAGI. This CDR3 has 11 amino acids. The CDR3 DNA reads TGTGCCAGCACTAGCGTGAATACGCAGTATTTT. Translating it yields CASTSVNTQYF.

The genes are TRBV7-3 and TRBJ2-2; D ambiguous. The CDR3 covers 17 residues. V dropped 1 base and J dropped 3 bases, with 15 bases sitting between them. The germline V gene encodes CDR1 SGHTA and CDR2 FQGTGA. DNA for the CDR3: TGTGCCAGCAGCTTAAAGGCGGAGCGAGCGTACACCGGGGAGCTGTTTTTT. It encodes CASSLKAERAYTGELFF.

In its sample, this clonotype was seen a few times. This chain joins TRBV7-2 and TRBJ2-7; 10 nucleotides agree with TRBD2. V dropped 5 bases and J dropped 3; count of bases not matched to a gene: 4. Germline CDR1 is SGHTA and CDR2 is FQGNSA. This CDR3 comprises 14 residues. CDR3 region: CASSTTSGNYEQYF. The DNA for the CDR3 is TGTGCCAGCAGCACTACTAGCGGGAACTACGAGCAGTACTTC.

This clonotype has more than one count but fewer than ten. The chain is built from TRBV3-1 and TRBJ1-1; D gene ambiguous. The CDR3 is 13 amino acids. Looked up from germline, CDR1 is LGHDT and CDR2 is YNNKEL (reference sequence). The ends were cut back, 1 base at V and 1 base at J, with 4 bases in the middle. DNA for the CDR3: TGTGCCAGCAGCCAAGCTTGGAACACTGAAGCTTTCTTT. It specifies CASSQAWNTEAFF.

The chain links TRBV5-1 to TRBJ2-3; D unclear. The germline CDR1 and CDR2 sequences are SGHRS and YFSETQ. V dropped 3 bases and J dropped 5 bases, with 13 bases sitting between them. This CDR3 has 14 amino acids. The CDR3 is CASSSYLFEDTQYF. In DNA form, the CDR3 reads TGCGCCAGCAGCTCCTACCTATTTGAAGATACGCAGTATTTT.

This clonotype turned up a few times. The chain employs TRBV4-2 and TRBJ2-2; D perhaps matches TRBD2 (6 bases). CDR3 length: 15 residues. V was clipped by 3 bases and J by 5 bases, with 13 bases between them. Germline V CDR1 and CDR2: LGHNA, YNFKEQ. The CDR3 region is CASSQLGSGTGELFF. The CDR3, as DNA: TGTGCCAGCAGCCAGCTCGGGAGCGGAACCGGGGAGCTGTTTTTT.

There are a few counts of this clonotype. This chain uses TRBV19 with TRBJ2-1, with 10 bases lining up with TRBD2. The CDR3 is made up of 15 amino acids. Per germline, CDR1 LNHDA and CDR2 SQIVND (reference sequence). Unmatched junction bases numbered 7, after V lost 3 bases and J lost 8 bases. In nucleotides, the CDR3 is TGTGCCAGTAGTATCCCACTAGCGGGGACCTATGAGCAGTTCTTC. Its protein product is CASSIPLAGTYEQFF.

The V and J genes are TRBV4-3 and TRBJ2-2, with 7 positions matching TRBD1. The CDR3 runs to 16 residues. CDR1 is LGHNA and CDR2 is YSLEER in the germline V gene. The trim removed 1 base at V and 5 bases at J, leaving 7 bases unmatched. The CDR3 protein is CASSQATGAWTGELFF. CDR3 nucleotide sequence: TGCGCCAGCAGCCAAGCAACAGGGGCATGGACCGGGGAGCTGTTTTTT.

There are a few counts of this clonotype. The rearrangement joins TRBV19 to TRBJ2-1, with 9 bases that match TRBD1. Per germline, CDR1 LNHDA and CDR2 SQIVND (reference sequence). This CDR3 comprises 16 residues. J lost 8 bases, V lost 5 bases, and 13 bases had no gene match. The CDR3 coding sequence is TGTGCCAGTAGTCCTGGGACAGGGTTTTTTCTAGATGAGCAGTTCTTC. It codes for CASSPGTGFFLDEQFF.

This clonotype was counted only a few times. This CDR3 is CSGRTNEQFF. CDR3 sequence (DNA): TGCAGCGGGCGGACTAATGAGCAGTTCTTC. V gene TRBV29-1 combines with J gene TRBJ2-1; weak D call: TRBD2 (5 bases). Germline V CDR1 and CDR2: SQVTM, ANQGSEA. The CDR3 loop spans 10 amino acids. Trimming took off 7 bases at V and 7 bases at J, with 8 bases between the two ends.

This clonotype was counted between two and nine times. The chain uses TRBV29-1 and TRBJ2-1, with 7 bases that match TRBD1. Germline CDR1 SQVTM, CDR2 ANQGSEA. The CDR3 totals 14 residues. Trimming at V came to 5 bases and at J to 8 bases, leaving 12 bases not matched to a gene. CDR3 nucleotides: TGCAGCGTTTTGGGCAGGGGGAAGGTCGATGAGCAGTTCTTC. It codes for CSVLGRGKVDEQFF.

The chain uses TRBV5-1 and TRBJ1-2; D gene unclear. The CDR3 covers 13 residues. The germline V gene encodes CDR1 SGHRS and CDR2 YFSETQ. The ends were cut back, 2 bases at V and 7 bases at J, with 12 bases in the middle. CDR3 sequence (DNA): TGCGCCAGCAGCTTCTTTCCCGGTGGTGGCTACACCTTC. As protein: CASSFFPGGGYTF.